One sample yielded the 8 T cell receptor beta chains listed below, sequenced in a study of T cells in Graves' hyperthyroidism and ophthalmopathy. Authors of the study amplified TCR beta CDR3 regions from RNA transcripts. First-round RT-PCR with HTBI primers amplified the TCR CDR3 region. TCRdb independently ran MiXCR on the multiplex PCR reads; one entry per CDR3 protein. This sample yields more than 50,000 distinct CDR3 sequences, of which around 53% are seen a single time; approximately 3.6% belongs to the top ten. Sequencing was carried out using blood. Every receptor here comes from a woman aged 55-75 years with Graves' ophthalmopathy.

This clonotype is labeled as medium-sized. The J gene is TRBJ1-6, the V gene TRBV20-1; tentatively, D is TRBD1 (5 bases). V was trimmed by 3 bases and J by 6 bases, leaving 15 bases between them. Looked up from germline, CDR1 is DFQATT and CDR2 is SNEGSKA (reference sequence). The CDR3 runs 15 residues. CDR3 region: CSASPFRGSNSPLHF. The CDR3 DNA reads TGCAGTGCTAGTCCCTTTCGGGGGAGTAATTCACCCCTCCACTTT.

This clonotype was detected many times. The chain combines TRBV13 with TRBJ2-5; TRBD1 or TRBD2 may be the D gene (5 bases each). V was pared by 3 bases and J by 5 bases, with 19 bases between. The CDR3 consists of 16 residues. Per germline, CDR1 PRHDT and CDR2 FYEKMQ (reference sequence). Written as DNA, the CDR3 is TGTGCCAGCAGCTTTAGTACGGGACCCTACCCGGAGACCCAGTACTTC. Translated: CASSFSTGPYPETQYF. Based on the CDR3 plus reference TRBV13 and TRBJ2-5, the full variable domain is AAGVIQSPRHLIKEKRETATLKCYPIPRHDTVYWYQQGPGQDPQFLISFYEKMQSDKGSIPDRFSAQQFSDYHSELNMSSLELGDSALYFCASSFSTGPYPETQYFGPGTRLLVL.

Worth noting for this clonotype: An end of the junction does not agree with germline; a read error may underlie this. The V and J genes are TRBV7-8 and TRBJ2-1, with D possibly being TRBD2 (6 bases). The germline V gene encodes CDR1 SGHVS and CDR2 FQNEAQ. The CDR3 sequence is 17 residues long. The CDR3 here is CASSQERQGGVQPQQFF. The CDR3 bases are TGCGCCAGCAGCCAAGAACGGCAGGGCGGGGTCCAGCCCCAGCAGTTCTTC.

The chain uses TRBV5-1 and TRBJ2-3, with a possible D match to TRBD2 (7 bases). The CDR3 spans 18 residues. Germline loops: CDR1 SGHRS, CDR2 YFSETQ. Trimming shortened V by 1 base and J by 0 bases, and 18 bases separated the two germline ends. CDR3 nucleotide sequence: TGCGCCAGCAGCTTGAGGGGTGGCGCGGGGGCAAGCACAGATACGCAGTATTTT. Protein product: CASSLRGGAGASTDTQYF.

This clonotype has ten or more counts. V is TRBV6-6 and J is TRBJ2-7; TRBD2 agrees at 13 bases. In germline, CDR1 is MNHNY, CDR2 SVGAGI (reference sequence). This CDR3 has 16 amino acids. The V and J ends lost 7 bases and 4 bases, in that order; junction bases with no gene match: 10. The CDR3 spells CASTTGLAGVKYEQYF. CDR3 in DNA: TGTGCCAGCACAACCGGACTAGCGGGAGTGAAGTACGAGCAGTACTTC.

The chain couples TRBV15 to TRBJ2-5, with 7 bases aligning to TRBD2. Per germline, CDR1 LNHNV and CDR2 YYDKDF (reference sequence). Germline trimming cut 5 bases from V and 7 bases from J; bases unmatched to any gene: 4. The CDR3 spans 12 residues. Written as DNA, the CDR3 is TGTGCCACCAGCGGGGGGGATCTGACCCAGTACTTC. Translated: CATSGGDLTQYF.

The J gene is TRBJ2-1, the V gene TRBV5-4; the match to TRBD2 covers 14 bases. The length of the CDR3 is 15 residues. V lost 6 bases, J lost 8 bases, and 7 bases stayed unmatched. Per the germline V gene, CDR1 is SGHNT and CDR2 is YYREEE (reference sequence). In nucleotides, the CDR3 is TGTGCCAGCACCCGGACTAGCGGGAGGATCGATGAGCAGTTCTTC. It codes for CASTRTSGRIDEQFF.

As for this clonotype: An end of the junction differs from the germline gene, which may be a read error. CDR3: CVSRSSGGAGGELFF. In nucleotides, the CDR3 is TGTGTCAGCAGATCCAGCGGGGGGGCCGGCGGGGAGCTGTTTTTT. The chain has TRBV7-2 and TRBJ2-2, with 10 positions matching TRBD2. The CDR3 length is 15 residues. Per germline, CDR1 SGHTA and CDR2 FQGNSA.